A selection of T cell receptor beta chains follows, all from one sample in a study of cytomegalovirus exposure and HLA in healthy donors. TCRdb keeps only in-frame clones here, not all; method: immunoSEQ multiplex PCR. This table has 120,000 or so clones, over 60% appearing once. Sample: PBMCs. These receptors were taken from a man aged 25 to 45 in good health and CMV-seronegative. The CDR3 runs from the conserved cysteine through the conserved F or W. Fields, in order: V gene, J gene, clone size, D gene, CDR3 protein, CDR3 DNA. D genes are given only for firm matches. Clone size is shown for a subset of rows, as once, few, many or a class of expanded clone.

>TRBV4-2|TRBJ1-1|few|TRBD1
CASSQERQGAKEAFF
TGTGCCAGCAGCCAAGAAAGACAGGGGGCGAAAGAAGCTTTCTTT
>TRBV5-1|TRBJ1-3|.|.
CASSPGRSSGNTIYF
TGCGCCAGCAGTCCAGGGCGCAGCTCTGGAAACACCATATATTTT
>TRBV9|TRBJ2-5|.|.
CASSPWGGAETQYF
TGTGCCAGCAGCCCTTGGGGGGGGGCGGAGACCCAGTACTTC
>TRBV2|TRBJ2-3|.|TRBD1
CADNRGGTDTQYF
TGTGCCGACAACAGGGGGGGCACAGATACGCAGTATTTT
>TRBV19|TRBJ1-1|.|TRBD1
CASSMGTGVTEPYTEAFF
TGTGCCAGTAGTATGGGAACAGGGGTTACAGAACCATACACTGAAGCTTTCTTT
>TRBV5-1|TRBJ1-1|.|.
CASSLGGPNTEAFF
TGCGCCAGCAGCTTAGGGGGTCCGAACACTGAAGCTTTCTTT
>TRBV5-6|TRBJ1-2|.|TRBD1
CASSLARQEDRGGGYTF
TGTGCCAGCAGCTTGGCGCGACAGGAAGACAGGGGGGGAGGCTACACCTTC
>TRBV27|TRBJ1-1|.|TRBD1
CASIQGAGETEAFF
TGTGCCAGCATCCAGGGGGCGGGAGAGACTGAAGCTTTCTTT
>TRBV5-4|TRBJ2-2|once|TRBD2
CASSLGAGGSPGELFF
TGTGCCAGCAGCTTGGGGGCGGGAGGCTCACCCGGGGAGCTGTTTTTT
>TRBV4-3|TRBJ2-7|.|TRBD1
CASSQATGTGGNEQYF
TGCGCCAGCAGCCAAGCTACCGGGACAGGGGGGAACGAGCAGTACTTC
>TRBV9|TRBJ1-5|.|.
CASSVGAVSNQPQHF
TGTGCCAGCAGCGTAGGGGCTGTATCCAATCAGCCCCAGCATTTT
>TRBV18|TRBJ2-1|.|.
CASSPRGYNEQFF
TGTGCCAGCTCACCCCGGGGGTACAATGAGCAGTTCTTC
>TRBV18|TRBJ2-7|.|.
CASSPPTEVYEQYF
TGTGCCAGCTCACCACCGACAGAGGTGTACGAGCAGTACTTC
>TRBV2|TRBJ2-1|few|.
CASRVLVGGWFNEQFF
TGTGCCAGCAGGGTCCTGGTGGGCGGGTGGTTTAATGAGCAGTTCTTC
>TRBV5-1|TRBJ1-1|few|.
CASSLDSRAGSEAFF
TGCGCCAGCAGCTTGGATAGCAGGGCGGGGAGTGAAGCTTTCTTT
>TRBV5-1|TRBJ2-3|.|TRBD2
CASSLGSGGADTQYF
TGCGCCAGCAGCTTGGGAAGCGGGGGGGCAGATACGCAGTATTTT
>TRBV18|TRBJ1-5|.|.
CASSPFGGTEQPQHF
TGTGCCAGCTCACCCTTCGGGGGGACGGAACAGCCCCAGCATTTT
>TRBV19|TRBJ2-7|.|TRBD2
CASRMTSGPYEQYF
TGTGCCAGTAGGATGACTAGCGGACCCTACGAGCAGTACTTC